This T cell receptor (beta chain) originates from a study of blood T cell repertoires in COVID-19. Method: immunoSEQ multiplex PCR; TCRdb's copy keeps in-frame clones and lacks some. The table has about 210,000 clones, roughly 77% seen once; the top ten hold roughly 8.7%. Looked up from germline, CDR1 is SGHTA and CDR2 is FQGNSA. V lost 7 bases and J 4 bases, leaving 11 bases between the germline ends. CDR3 size: 13 residues. Recovered status in Cohort 3 required two negative PCRs, clearance, or symptom resolution. Sequencing was done on a sample of PBMCs or T cells enriched from blood (not recorded which). V and J are TRBV7-2 and TRBJ2-1, with D possibly being TRBD2 (6 bases). The receptor was derived from a middle-aged man who had recovered from COVID-19. CDR3 residues: CASKRGSYNEQFF. The CDR3 DNA reads TGTGCCAGCAAACGGGGGAGTTACAATGAGCAGTTCTTC.